This entry lists 15 T cell receptor beta chains sequenced from one sample in a study of regulatory T cells in long-lasting Graves disease (dated by TCRdb to the early 2020s). Library preparation used multiplex PCR. The instrument given in TCRdb is Illumina HiSeq 4000. CDR3 regions were amplified by Arm-PCR with iRepertoire HTBI primers to construct TCR beta libraries. TCRdb took the public reads, trimmed them with fastp at Q25, ran MiXCR for clone calling and kept in-frame beta chains. Each record represents a unique CDR3 protein, reported with the most common genes and DNA among its rows. Here the sample has about 460,000 distinct CDR3 sequences; around 15% occur a single time. Of the sample, over 15% is held by the ten largest clones. The intended sense of this specimen's time point label: newly diagnosed GD, antithyroid drugs for less than 3 months. RNA was extracted from PBMCs in TRIzol for both TCR sequencing and RNA sequencing.

This same sample was also part of a study on T cells in Graves' hyperthyroidism and ophthalmopathy.

The source was peripheral blood mononuclear cells (PBMCs), collected at new diagnosis, from a patient treated with antithyroid drugs. These receptors were obtained from a woman aged 45-59 years with Graves disease. Donor details come from another sample of the same person, matched by shared clones.

In this sample, this clonotype turned up a few times. The rearrangement uses TRBV10-2 and TRBJ1-1; 7 bases map to TRBD1. V shed 4 bases and J 6 bases; nucleotides not matched to a gene: 11. The CDR3 length is 15 residues. The germline gives CDR1 WSHSY, CDR2 SAAADI. DNA of the CDR3: TGCGCCAGCAGTGCAGACAGGGCTTCTCGTCCTGAAGCTTTCTTT. Amino acids: CASSADRASRPEAFF.

About this clonotype: A single base separates this from a much larger clone, so it may be a read error. The V gene is TRBV7-9, the J gene TRBJ2-1; 8 positions agree with TRBD2. This CDR3 has 18 residues. Germline CDR1 is SEHNR and CDR2 is FQNEAQ (reference sequence). V was pared by 5 bases and J by 5 bases, with 17 bases of the junction left unmatched. The CDR3: CASSNSGGAGGGHNEQFF. In DNA, the CDR3 is TGTGCCAGCAGCAATAGTGGGGGCGCGGGAGGTGGCCACAATGAGCAGTTCTTC.

The chain has TRBV7-9 and TRBJ2-1; TRBD2 agrees at 15 bases. The CDR3 totals 20 residues. The V segment lost 5 bases and the J segment 9 bases; nucleotides outside the gene matches: 20. The germline V gene has CDR1 SEHNR and CDR2 FQNEAQ (reference sequence). The CDR3 loop reads CASSTTGTSGRRGLFGEQFF. The DNA for the CDR3 is TGTGCCAGCAGCACAACCGGGACTAGCGGGAGGAGAGGGCTTTTTGGTGAGCAGTTCTTC.

This clonotype was detected many times. V is TRBV24-1 and J is TRBJ2-1, with D possibly matching TRBD2 (6 bases). The CDR3 runs to 16 residues. Per the germline V gene, CDR1 is KGHDR and CDR2 is SFDVKD. Trimming removed 9 bases at V and 3 bases at J, with 20 bases between. The CDR3 region has the DNA TGTGCCACCGCGATGCGGGGAGAGGGGAACTACAATGAGCAGTTCTTC. It translates to CATAMRGEGNYNEQFF.

This clonotype showed up many times. V is TRBV28 and J is TRBJ1-2; D call uncertain. This CDR3 is 14 amino acids long. The germline gives CDR1 MDHEN, CDR2 SYDVKM. Trimming took off 11 bases at V and 1 base at J, with 17 bases between the two ends. CDR3 residues: CAADGSDVNYGYTF. CDR3 DNA sequence: TGTGCCGCCGATGGGTCGGATGTTAACTATGGCTACACCTTC.

This clonotype was observed many times. The chain recombines TRBV12-5 with TRBJ2-7, with D unclear. In germline, CDR1 is LGHNT, CDR2 FRNRAP. The length of the CDR3 is 13 residues. Deletions cut 7 bases from V and 6 bases from J, with 16 bases between. The CDR3 DNA follows: TGTGCTAGTGCCCAAGGCGGACCGGGCGAGCAGTACTTC. Translation gives CASAQGGPGEQYF. Full variable domain (remainder filled in from reference TRBV12-5 and TRBJ2-7): DARVTQTPRHKVTEMGQEVTMRCQPILGHNTVFWYRQTMMQGLELLAYFRNRAPLDDSGMPKDRFSAEMPDATLATLKIQPSEPRDSAVYFCASAQGGPGEQYFGPGTRLTVT.

This clonotype was observed a few times. The J gene is TRBJ2-3, the V gene TRBV3-1; D possibly corresponds to TRBD2 (6 bases). Germline V gives CDR1 LGHDT, CDR2 YNNKEL (reference sequence). Between the trimmed V and J ends, which lost 4 bases and 4 bases, there was a span of 12 bases. The CDR3 covers 14 residues. The CDR3 sequence: CASSPTSRADTQYF. The DNA for the CDR3 is TGTGCCAGCAGCCCGACTAGTAGGGCAGATACGCAGTATTTT.

In this sample, this clonotype turned up many times. The chain is built from TRBV30 and TRBJ1-2; 9 bases line up with TRBD1. CDR1 GTSNPN and CDR2 SVGIG come from the germline V gene (reference sequence). This CDR3 comprises 15 residues. The J segment lost 0 bases and the V segment lost 7 bases, leaving 9 bases of the junction unmatched. CDR3 nucleotide sequence: TGTGCCTCGAAACAACAGGGGGCCCCTAACTATGGCTACACCTTC. Translation: CASKQQGAPNYGYTF.

The V and J genes are TRBV5-1 and TRBJ2-5; no reliable D call. The CDR3 extends over 14 amino acids. Germline CDR1 is SGHRS and CDR2 is YFSETQ. The V and J ends lost 4 bases and 5 bases respectively, with 15 bases between them. The CDR3 bases are TGCGCCAGCAGCGGTCGAATAGGGTGGGAGACCCAGTACTTC. Protein sequence: CASSGRIGWETQYF.

The V call is TRBV14, the J call TRBJ2-6; D unresolved. The germline V gene encodes CDR1 SGHDN and CDR2 FVKESK. This CDR3 spans 15 amino acids. V was shortened by 6 bases and J by 0 bases, with 9 bases between the two germline ends. CDR3 nucleotide sequence: TGTGCCAGCAGTGGTGGTTCCTCTGGGGCCAACGTCCTGACTTTC. Amino acids: CASSGGSSGANVLTF.

This clonotype occurred many times. V gene TRBV6-5 combines with J gene TRBJ2-2; D is possibly TRBD1 (6 bases). This CDR3 spans 16 amino acids. Germline CDR1 is MNHEY and CDR2 is SVGAGI. Deletions cut 3 bases from V and 2 bases from J, with 13 bases between. The CDR3 spells CASSYLTGSNTGELFF. The CDR3 region has the DNA TGTGCCAGCAGTTATCTGACAGGCTCTAACACCGGGGAGCTGTTTTTT.

Only a few counts were recorded for this clonotype. The CDR3 spells CASSRRATYDTEAFF. CDR3 in DNA: TGTGCCAGCAGCCGCCGGGCCACCTACGACACTGAAGCTTTCTTT. The V gene is TRBV7-9, the J gene TRBJ1-1; D call uncertain. CDR1 is SEHNR, CDR2 FQNEAQ, per germline (reference sequence). The CDR3 totals 15 residues. Trimming removed 5 bases from V and 3 bases from J, with 16 bases in between.

This clonotype was seen at least ten times. The chain links TRBV3-1 to TRBJ1-3, with 11 bases identical to TRBD1. The CDR3 has 17 residues. In germline, CDR1 is LGHDT, CDR2 YNNKEL (reference sequence). V lost 4 bases to trimming and J lost 4 bases; unmatched junction nucleotides: 9. The DNA of the CDR3 is TGTGCCAGCAGCCGAGGAGGGACAGGGGGTTTCGGAAACACCATATATTTT. As protein: CASSRGGTGGFGNTIYF.

This clonotype was counted ten times or more. The rearrangement links TRBV7-8 to TRBJ1-4, with no clear D. The CDR3 is 16 amino acids. Germline V gene sequence: CDR1 SGHVS, CDR2 FQNEAQ. Trimming left V 0 bases short and J 4 bases short, with 12 bases between. CDR3 region: CASSLAWPAGNEKLFF. DNA for the CDR3: TGTGCCAGCAGCTTAGCTTGGCCAGCCGGTAATGAAAAACTGTTTTTT.

As for this clonotype: A much larger clone lies one base from this, so it may be a read error. Here the CDR3 omits its conserved ending phenylalanine or tryptophan, so a read error is the likely source. This chain joins TRBV12-3 or TRBV12-4 and TRBJ2-6, with D uncertain. The CDR3 is made up of 15 amino acids. V was clipped by 3 bases and J by 1 base, with 7 bases between them. The CDR3 protein is CASSLGLSGANVLTL. CDR3 coding DNA: TGTGCCAGCAGTTTGGGTCTATCTGGGGCCAACGTCCTGACTCTC.